The 29 T cell receptor beta chains reported below all come from one sample, sequenced in a study of CD8+ T cells in alopecia areata. cDNA prepared by RNA extraction and subsequent reverse transcription served as the template for sequencing. Generated by immunoSEQ multiplex PCR, the TCRdb table keeps only in-frame clones and is missing some. This record lists about 270,000 clones, none seen once only, and the top ten clones contain 1.2%. Combined cutaneous lymph node cells underwent sorting by CD4, CD8alpha, NKG2D, NKG2ACE and additional markers. Input material: CD4+ T cells sorted from a lymph node. The receptors shown here come from a C3H/HeJ mouse with alopecia areata. MHC haplotype of the strain: H2-k.

As concerns this clone: Here the gene names and germline are mouse. Sequencing ends 4 residues short of the CDR3 end; the germline J gene provides the rest. The rearrangement joins TRBV1 to TRBJ2-7; TRBD2 matches 7 bases. Germline CDR1 reads NSQYPW; CDR2 reads LRSPGD (reference sequence). This CDR3 comprises 16 residues. The J segment lost 0 bases and the V segment lost 0 bases, leaving 5 bases of the junction unmatched. Here the CDR3 reads CTCSADVLGSSYEQYF. Partial CDR3 DNA: TGCACCTGCAGTGCAGATGTACTGGGGAGCTCCTAT.

This clone was found a few times. A much bigger clone sits one base away, suggesting this may be a read error. Gene and germline names: mouse. Other DNA sequences in the same sample also yield this CDR3. The DNA read from the CDR3 is TGTGCCAGCAGAGGGACTGGGGGCTAT. Translated: CASRGTGGY. The whole CDR3 sequence reads CASRGTGGYEQYF. The J gene is TRBJ2-7, the V gene TRBV19; the match to TRBD2 covers 11 bases. The CDR3 end is not reached by the read, which stops 4 residues before it; the germline J gene fills it in. This CDR3 region has 13 residues. Germline V lookup: CDR1 FNHDT, CDR2 SITEND (reference sequence). Trimming took 5 bases from V and 3 from J; bases not matched to a gene: 1.

In regard to this clone: Genes here carry mouse names. Read coverage stops 4 residues before the CDR3 terminus; the germline J gene supplies the remainder. J is TRBJ2-7 and V is TRBV4, with D possibly TRBD2 on 6 matching bases. The CDR3 is 14 residues long. Deletions cut 5 bases from V and 0 bases from J, with 11 bases between. The V gene's germline CDR1 is LGHDT and CDR2 YNNKQL (reference sequence). The CDR3 loop reads CASSRVTGSYEQYF. Incomplete CDR3 DNA: TGTGCCAGCAGCCGGGTGACTGGCTCCTAT.

Of note for this clone: These gene names are mouse names. The read halts 4 residues ahead of the CDR3 end, with the missing end drawn from the germline J gene. The genes are TRBV29 and TRBJ1-1; unclear D gene. The V end lost 5 bases, the J end lost 0 bases, and 7 bases lay between the germline ends. Looked up from germline, CDR1 is MSHET and CDR2 is SYDVDS. The CDR3 covers 13 residues. CDR3 sequence: CASSPDPNTEVFF. Incomplete CDR3 DNA: TGTGCTAGCAGTCCAGATCCAAACACA. The full variable domain, in which reference TRBV29 and TRBJ1-1 provide the parts outside the CDR3, is DMKVTQMPRYLIKRMGENVLLECGQDMSHETMYWYRQDPGLGLQLIYISYDVDSNSEGDIPKGYRVSRKKREHFSLILDSAKTNQTSVYFCASSPDPNTEVFFGKGTRLTVV.

This clone was seen only a few times. Gene labels here are mouse ones. The sequenced fragment ends 4 residues before the CDR3 boundary, so the rest is inferred from the germline J gene. The chain links TRBV13-1 to TRBJ1-1; maybe TRBD1 (5 bases). The V end lost 0 bases, the J end lost 4 bases, and 13 bases lay between the germline ends. The CDR3 extends over 15 amino acids. Looked up from germline, CDR1 is NSHNY and CDR2 is SYGAGN. CDR3 bases read: TGTGCCAGCAGTGATGCTCCAGGGTCGGGCACA. Residues: CASSDAPGSGT. In full, the CDR3 reads CASSDAPGSGTEVFF.

This clone occurred a few times. Gene names and germline match the mouse. The read falls 4 residues short of the CDR3 end, and the missing part is taken from the germline J gene. This chain uses TRBV1 with TRBJ2-2; the match to TRBD1 covers 7 bases. With V trimmed by 3 bases and J by 0 bases, 4 bases remained unmatched. The CDR3 length is 16 residues. The germline V gene has CDR1 NSQYPW and CDR2 LRSPGD (reference sequence). Incomplete CDR3 DNA: TGCACCTGCAGTGCGTACAGGGGACCAAACACCGGG. Its protein product is CTCSAYRGPNTG. The complete CDR3 protein is CTCSAYRGPNTGQLYF.

This clone was seen a few times. Any gene name here is a mouse gene name. The sequence runs out 4 residues before the end of the CDR3; the remainder is reconstructed from the germline J gene. The rearrangement uses TRBV5 and TRBJ2-5; 9 bases are a match to TRBD2. This CDR3 has 14 amino acids. Per germline, CDR1 LGHNA and CDR2 YNLKQL (reference sequence). The CDR3 here is CASSPRDWDDTQYF. Incomplete CDR3 DNA: TGTGCCAGCAGCCCCCGGGACTGGGACGAC.

This clone was seen only a few times. Genes here carry mouse names. The CDR3 end falls 4 residues outside the read, so it is completed with the germline J gene. The identical CDR3 is also encoded by other nucleotide sequences in the sample. The chain has TRBV1 and TRBJ2-1; 9 bases align to TRBD1. The CDR3 runs 14 residues. Germline CDR1 NSQYPW, CDR2 LRSPGD (reference sequence). V shed 5 bases, J shed 3 bases, and the junction held 2 bases outside the gene matches. The CDR3 DNA, read in part, is TGCACCTGCAGTTTGACAGGGGGCTATGCT. It yields the protein CTCSLTGGYA. The whole CDR3 protein reads CTCSLTGGYAEQFF.

As concerns this clone: The listed genes are named as in mouse. The sequenced fragment ends 4 residues before the CDR3 boundary, so the rest is inferred from the germline J gene. The V call is TRBV13-2, the J call TRBJ1-2; D is possibly TRBD1 (5 bases). CDR1 NNHNN and CDR2 SYGAGS come from the germline V gene (reference sequence). V dropped 4 bases and J dropped 3 bases, with 10 bases sitting between them. The CDR3 is 13 amino acids. The CDR3 loop reads CASGRQGYSDYTF. The CDR3 bases that were read are TGTGCCAGCGGTCGTCAGGGTTACTCC.

A remark on this clone: Gene names denote mouse genes. The read ends 4 residues before the CDR3 terminus; that terminus is restored from the germline J gene. The gene calls are TRBV19 and TRBJ2-3; D not resolved. Per germline, CDR1 FNHDT and CDR2 SITEND (reference sequence). CDR3 length equals 15 residues. Trimming cost V 2 bases and J 0 bases, with 10 bases left between them. This CDR3 is CASSMLLFSAETLYF. CDR3 DNA (partial): TGTGCCAGCAGTATGTTACTTTTTAGTGCAGAA.

A few counts support this clone. Any gene name here is a mouse gene name. The sequence runs out 3 residues before the end of the CDR3; the remainder is reconstructed from the germline J gene. V gene TRBV13-2 combines with J gene TRBJ1-6; D is possibly TRBD1 (6 bases). TRBJ1-6 belongs to the ORF category, with a function that is uncertain. Germline CDR1 and CDR2: NNHNN and SYGAGS (reference sequence). The V end lost 7 bases, the J end lost 8 bases, and 16 bases lay between the germline ends. The CDR3 is 14 residues long. CDR3 in amino acids: CASRAGAGDSPLYF. The DNA read from the CDR3 is TGTGCCAGCAGGGCAGGGGCGGGGGATTCGCCC.

Concerning this clone: Mouse names are used for the genes. The read halts 4 residues ahead of the CDR3 end, with the missing end drawn from the germline J gene. V and J are TRBV13-1 and TRBJ1-2, with 9 bases lining up with TRBD1. The CDR3 loop spans 14 amino acids. CDR1 NSHNY and CDR2 SYGAGN come from the germline V gene. The CDR3 DNA, read in part, is TGTGCCAGCAACCGACAGGGGGGGGAGTCC. Residues: CASNRQGGES. The entire CDR3 protein is CASNRQGGESDYTF.

This clone showed up just a few times. Mouse gene names apply. The missing CDR3 end, 4 residues past where the read stops, is filled in from the germline J gene. The J gene is TRBJ2-1, the V gene TRBV13-3; TRBD2 agrees at 9 bases. This CDR3 is built from 15 residues. Trimming cost V 2 bases and J 3 bases; bases outside gene matches: 3. Per germline, CDR1 NNHDY and CDR2 SYVADS. The CDR3 bases that were read are TGTGCCAGCAGTGAAAAACTGGGGGGCTATGCT. Its protein is CASSEKLGGYA. The complete CDR3 protein is CASSEKLGGYAEQFF.

Turning to this clone: Any gene name here is a mouse gene name. The read ends 4 residues early relative to the CDR3; the germline J gene fills the gap. This sample also contains other DNA sequences that code for the same CDR3. The V call is TRBV19, the J call TRBJ2-5; weak D call: TRBD1 (5 bases). Trimming took off 1 base at V and 2 bases at J, with 5 bases between the two ends. This CDR3 has 13 amino acids. Germline V gene sequence: CDR1 FNHDT, CDR2 SITEND (reference sequence). CDR3 sequence reads: CASSIQGQDTQYF. The DNA read from the CDR3 is TGTGCCAGCAGTATACAGGGCCAAGAC.

This clone was observed a handful of times. Any gene name here is a mouse gene name. Read data end 4 residues before the CDR3 end; the end is taken from the germline J gene. The V gene is TRBV4, the J gene TRBJ2-5; 10 nucleotides line up with TRBD2. The CDR3 is 14 residues long. CDR1 LGHDT and CDR2 YNNKQL come from the germline V gene (reference sequence). The V segment lost 4 bases and the J segment 3 bases; nucleotides outside the gene matches: 1. Incomplete CDR3 DNA: TGTGCCAGCAGCTTGGACTGGGGGCAAGAC. Translation gives CASSLDWGQD. The CDR3 reads in full as CASSLDWGQDTQYF.

This clone was observed a few times. The listed genes are named as in mouse. Read sequence stops 4 residues before the CDR3 end, and the germline J gene provides the missing end. The rearrangement uses TRBV31 and TRBJ1-2; 9 bases line up with TRBD1. Germline loops: CDR1 GKSSPN, CDR2 SITVG. Trimming took 1 base from V and 1 from J; bases not matched to a gene: 4. The CDR3 contains 15 residues. The sequenced CDR3 bases are TGTGCCTGGAGTCAGCTGGGACAGGGAAACTCC. Translated, it gives CAWSQLGQGNS. The whole CDR3 sequence is CAWSQLGQGNSDYTF. Supplemented by reference TRBV31 and TRBJ1-2, the full variable domain reads AQTIHQWPVAEIKAVGSPLSLGCTIKGKSSPNLYWYWQATGGTLQQLFYSITVGQVESVVQLNLSASRPKDDQFILSTEKLLLSHSGFYLCAWSQLGQGNSDYTFGSGTRLLVI.

About this clone: Gene names and germline refer to mouse. With the read ending 4 residues before the CDR3 end, the germline J gene is used to fill in that end. The chain couples TRBV5 to TRBJ2-5; D might be TRBD2 (5 bases). The germline V gene has CDR1 LGHNA and CDR2 YNLKQL (reference sequence). The CDR3 loop spans 14 amino acids. The CDR3 is CASSQDGEEDTQYF. CDR3 DNA (partial): TGTGCCAGCAGCCAAGATGGGGAGGAAGAC.

Comment on this clone: Gene names denote mouse genes. Coverage ceases 4 residues before the CDR3 finishes, and the germline J gene fills in the end. Other DNA sequences in the same sample also yield this CDR3. The chain uses TRBV19 and TRBJ2-5; tentative D call: TRBD2 (5 bases). V lost 1 base, J lost 3 bases, and 6 bases lay in between. The CDR3 contains 13 residues. Germline V CDR1 and CDR2: FNHDT, SITEND (reference sequence). The sequenced part of the CDR3 DNA is TGTGCCAGCAGTATACTGGGTCAAGAC. It translates to CASSILGQD. The full CDR3 protein reads CASSILGQDTQYF. Full variable domain (rest looked up from reference TRBV19 and TRBJ2-5): GGIITQTPKFLIGQEGQKLTLKCQQNFNHDTMYWYRQDSGKGLRLIYYSITENDLQKGDLSEGYDASREKKSSFSLTVTSAQKNEMAVFLCASSILGQDTQYFGPGTRLLVL.

The sample holds many counts of this clone. Gene names are the mouse ones. The read stops 4 residues short of the end of the CDR3; the missing end is completed from the germline J gene. The rearrangement uses TRBV13-3 and TRBJ2-3; 7 nucleotides align to TRBD2. The trim removed 2 bases at V and 1 base at J, leaving 4 bases unmatched. This CDR3 has 15 amino acids. Germline V lookup: CDR1 NNHDY, CDR2 SYVADS. The CDR3 protein is CASSDWGSGAETLYF. CDR3 DNA (partial): TGTGCCAGCAGTGACTGGGGGTCTGGTGCAGAA.

This clone occurred a few times. Gene labels here are mouse ones. The read falls 4 residues short of the CDR3 end, and the missing part is taken from the germline J gene. The V and J genes are TRBV13-3 and TRBJ2-7, with D unclear. CDR3 length: 14 residues. Germline lookup yields CDR1 NNHDY and CDR2 SYVADS. V was cut by 2 bases and J by 0 bases, with 9 bases left in between. CDR3 amino acids: CASSDQQSSYEQYF. CDR3 DNA, as far as it was read: TGTGCCAGCAGTGACCAACAAAGCTCCTAT.

This clone turned up a few times. The gene symbols are mouse symbols. The read stops 4 residues short of the end of the CDR3; the missing end is completed from the germline J gene. This sequence joins TRBV1 and TRBJ2-3, with TRBD2 as a possible D gene (6 bases). Germline CDR1 reads NSQYPW; CDR2 reads LRSPGD (reference sequence). The germline V and J ends were trimmed by 3 bases and 2 bases, with 9 bases remaining between them. The CDR3 consists of 14 residues. CDR3 in amino acids: CTCSAWGVAETLYF. The sequenced part of the CDR3 DNA is TGCACCTGCAGTGCCTGGGGAGTTGCAGAA.

This clone was detected only a few times. The gene symbols are mouse symbols. The read comes to an end 4 residues before the CDR3 does, leaving the germline J gene to fill in the end. The J gene is TRBJ2-1, the V gene TRBV1, with TRBD1 identical over 9 bases. Germline V gene lookup returns CDR1 NSQYPW and CDR2 LRSPGD (reference sequence). J was trimmed by 6 bases and V by 1 base; bases with no gene match: 4. CDR3 length: 15 amino acids. The sequenced CDR3 bases are TGCACCTGCAGTGCAGCTGGGACAGGGAGTGCT. Translation gives CTCSAAGTGSA. The entire CDR3 sequence reads CTCSAAGTGSAEQFF.

This clone turned up a few times. Mouse gene names apply. The DNA ends 4 residues before the CDR3 does, and the rest of the CDR3 is filled in from the germline J gene. The chain carries TRBV13-2 and TRBJ2-1, with 9 bases lining up with TRBD2. The CDR3 covers 14 residues. CDR1 is NNHNN, CDR2 SYGAGS, per germline (reference sequence). The CDR3 reads CASGDRLGGAEQFF. CDR3 DNA (partial): TGTGCCAGCGGTGATCGGCTGGGGGGGGCT.

Only a few counts were recorded for this clone. Germline and genes: mouse. The read finishes 4 residues shy of the CDR3 end, and the germline J gene is used to complete it. V is TRBV13-1 and J is TRBJ1-2, with 11 bases lining up with TRBD1. CDR3 length: 15 amino acids. V shed 2 bases and J 2 bases; nucleotides not matched to a gene: 2. CDR1 is NSHNY, CDR2 SYGAGN, per germline. Incomplete CDR3 DNA: TGTGCCAGCAGTGACGGGGACAGGGGGAACTCC. Its translation is CASSDGDRGNS. The full CDR3 protein reads CASSDGDRGNSDYTF.

Concerning this clone: The gene names given are mouse names. The read ends 4 residues shy of where the CDR3 ends; the end is completed using the germline J gene. Other DNA variants within this sample encode the same CDR3. The chain is built from TRBV13-1 and TRBJ2-1, with 8 bases fitting TRBD1. Germline CDR1 NSHNY, CDR2 SYGAGN. CDR3 size: 14 residues. CDR3 DNA, as far as it was read: TGTGCCAGCAGTGATGGACAGGGGAGGGCT. This codes for CASSDGQGRA. The whole CDR3 sequence reads CASSDGQGRAEQFF.

This clone came up many times. Gene names and germline refer to mouse. The DNA ends 4 residues before the CDR3 does, and the rest of the CDR3 is filled in from the germline J gene. The same CDR3 can be traced to other DNA sequences in this sample. The gene calls are TRBV19 and TRBJ2-3, with 10 bases matching TRBD2. CDR1 is FNHDT and CDR2 is SITEND in the germline V gene (reference sequence). This CDR3 is built from 14 residues. V was pared by 5 bases and J by 1 base, with 1 base of the junction left unmatched. Here the CDR3 reads CASRDWGGAETLYF. The CDR3 DNA, read in part, is TGTGCCAGCAGAGACTGGGGGGGTGCAGAA.

This clone showed up just a few times. The listed genes are named as in mouse. The CDR3 end is not reached by the read, which stops 4 residues before it; the germline J gene fills it in. This chain uses TRBV31 with TRBJ2-5; D might be TRBD2 (6 bases). This CDR3 spans 14 amino acids. Trimming stripped 0 bases from V and 1 base from J, with 8 bases between. CDR1 is GKSSPN and CDR2 is SITVG in the germline V gene. The CDR3 bases that were read are TGTGCCTGGAGTCTACGGGGGGACCAAGAC. This codes for CAWSLRGDQD. The CDR3, in full, reads CAWSLRGDQDTQYF. Full variable domain (rest looked up from reference TRBV31 and TRBJ2-5): AQTIHQWPVAEIKAVGSPLSLGCTIKGKSSPNLYWYWQATGGTLQQLFYSITVGQVESVVQLNLSASRPKDDQFILSTEKLLLSHSGFYLCAWSLRGDQDTQYFGPGTRLLVL.

This clone was seen more than once but under ten times. Gene names follow the mouse nomenclature. With the read ending 4 residues before the CDR3 end, the germline J gene is used to fill in that end. The same CDR3 can be traced to other DNA sequences in this sample. This chain joins TRBV13-1 and TRBJ2-1; 7 positions match TRBD2. This CDR3 has 15 amino acids. V shed 2 bases and J 0 bases; nucleotides not matched to a gene: 2. The germline V gene has CDR1 NSHNY and CDR2 SYGAGN. CDR3 amino acids: CASSEPGGNYAEQFF. Partial CDR3 DNA: TGTGCCAGCAGTGAACCTGGGGGTAACTATGCT.

This clone was counted ten times or more. Any gene name here is a mouse gene name. The sequenced fragment ends 4 residues before the CDR3 boundary, so the rest is inferred from the germline J gene. J is TRBJ2-2 and V is TRBV19, with D maybe TRBD1 (6 bases). The CDR3 extends over 16 amino acids. The V gene lost 2 bases and the J gene lost 0 bases, with 11 bases spanning the gap. Germline values: CDR1 FNHDT, CDR2 SITEND (reference sequence). This CDR3 is CASSIPGTTNTGQLYF. CDR3 DNA, as far as it was read: TGTGCCAGCAGTATCCCCGGGACAACAAACACCGGG.